This T cell receptor beta chain was sequenced in a study of T-cell memory formation after mild COVID-19. Findings and caveats of the study: Day 15 to 85 contracting clones showed balanced CD4/CD8; later expanders leaned CD4+.

TCRdb passed the 5' RACE reads through MiXCR, listing each CDR3 protein once. The sample carries 350,000 to 450,000 distinct CDR3 sequences, around 27% recorded once. The trim removed 6 bases at V and 2 bases at J, leaving 12 bases unmatched. CDR3 size: 16 residues. As to this clonotype: Its matching antigen is unknown.

The chain links TRBV12-3 or TRBV12-4 to TRBJ2-7; 8 positions match TRBD1. Sequencing was performed on PBMCs or a T cell subset sorted from them (not recorded which). The source of this sequence is an adult woman who had mild COVID-19 (a few samples of this study predate the infection). Cell type and time point are not known. CDR3 amino acids: CASSDTQDRVPYEQYF. For the CDR3, the DNA is TGTGCCAGCAGCGACACTCAGGACAGGGTCCCCTACGAGCAGTACTTC.